This passage covers 25 T cell receptor beta chains from one sample sequenced in a study of OX40 agonist ivuxolimab in advanced cancers. Data came from immunoSEQ multiplex PCR; TCRdb stores just in-frame clones and leaves some out. Here the sample spans roughly 61,000 clones, 87% being singletons. The specimen was CD4+ or CD8+ T cells sorted from blood, collected in a trial of the OX40 agonist ivuxolimab. These receptors came from an adult with an advanced solid tumor such as melanoma, head and neck, liver or kidney cancer.

The chain has TRBV5-1 and TRBJ1-4, with D maybe TRBD1 (6 bases). CDR3 size: 14 residues. Germline lookup yields CDR1 SGHRS and CDR2 YFSETQ. The V end was cut by 8 bases, the J end by 6 bases, with 17 bases between. This CDR3 is CASRGGATDEKLFF. The CDR3 nucleotides read TGCGCCAGTCGCGGGGGGGCGACGGATGAAAAACTGTTTTTT.

The gene calls are TRBV18 and TRBJ2-3; 12 positions match TRBD2. The CDR3 is 16 amino acids. V shed 1 base and J 4 bases; nucleotides not matched to a gene: 3. Germline-derived CDR1 and CDR2 are KGHSH and LQKENI. DNA of the CDR3: TGTGCCAGCTCACCACGGACTAGCGGGGTAGCAGATACGCAGTATTTT. Protein product: CASSPRTSGVADTQYF. Based on the CDR3 plus reference TRBV18 and TRBJ2-3, the full variable domain is NAGVMQNPRHLVRRRGQEARLRCSPMKGHSHVYWYRQLPEEGLKFMVYLQKENIIDESGMPKERFSAEFPKEGPSILRIQQVVRGDSAAYFCASSPRTSGVADTQYFGPGTRLTVL.

The rearrangement uses TRBV14 and TRBJ2-5, with D perhaps TRBD1 (5 bases). CDR1 is SGHDN and CDR2 is FVKESK in the germline V gene. The V end lost 1 base, the J end lost 5 bases, and 14 bases lay between the germline ends. The CDR3 spans 15 residues. Here the CDR3 reads CASSQAQGGRETQYF. CDR3 bases: TGTGCCAGCAGCCAAGCCCAGGGCGGACGTGAGACCCAGTACTTC.

This clone came up a few times. This chain uses TRBV9 with TRBJ2-5, with TRBD2 matching over 14 bases. This CDR3 comprises 21 residues. The V gene's germline CDR1 is SGDLS and CDR2 YYNGEE. V trimming: 0 bases; J trimming: 1 base; junction bases outside the gene matches: 14. The CDR3 spells CASSVGLAGGPVRHPQETQYF. CDR3 DNA: TGTGCCAGCAGCGTAGGACTAGCGGGGGGGCCTGTACGTCACCCCCAAGAGACCCAGTACTTC.

The chain combines TRBV29-1 with TRBJ1-2; D is possibly TRBD1 (6 bases). Trimming stripped 8 bases from V and 8 bases from J, with 18 bases between. The V gene's germline CDR1 is SQVTM and CDR2 ANQGSEA. The CDR3 loop spans 12 amino acids. The CDR3 sequence: CSHVQGSGGYTF. The CDR3 DNA reads as TGCAGCCACGTCCAGGGGTCGGGGGGCTACACCTTC.

V usage is TRBV7-2 and J usage is TRBJ2-2; TRBD2 might be the D (6 bases). V lost 4 bases and J lost 1, with 13 bases in between. Germline CDR1 and CDR2: SGHTA and FQGNSA. The CDR3 runs 16 residues. The CDR3 loop is CASSSGGSQNTGELFF. CDR3 in DNA: TGTGCCAGCAGCTCCGGGGGTTCTCAGAACACCGGGGAGCTGTTTTTT.

The rearrangement joins TRBV12-5 to TRBJ2-5, with D unclear. The CDR3 is 13 residues long. CDR1 and CDR2 (germline): LGHNT, FRNRAP. With 0 bases removed from V and 5 bases from J, the gap between germline ends came to 7 bases. This CDR3 is CASGLVRLETQYF. The CDR3 nucleotides read TGTGCTAGTGGTTTGGTAAGGTTGGAGACCCAGTACTTC.

This chain connects TRBV2 to TRBJ2-3; maybe TRBD1 (6 bases). This CDR3 has 17 residues. Germline CDR1 reads SNHLY; CDR2 reads FYNNEI. Trimming removed 2 bases from V and 0 bases from J, with 15 bases in between. CDR3 amino acids: CASSELGAYSSTDTQYF. The CDR3 DNA reads as TGTGCCAGCAGTGAATTGGGGGCCTACTCTAGCACAGATACGCAGTATTTT.

The chain links TRBV6-6 to TRBJ2-7; either TRBD1 or TRBD2 may supply D (6 bases each). The germline V and J ends were trimmed by 7 bases and 5 bases, with 24 bases remaining between them. Germline V lookup: CDR1 MNHNY, CDR2 SVGAGI (reference sequence). The CDR3 has 16 amino acids. This CDR3 is CASTPRGGGLRNEQYF. For the CDR3, the DNA is TGTGCCAGCACCCCACGAGGGGGAGGCCTGAGGAACGAGCAGTACTTC.

The V gene is TRBV5-1, the J gene TRBJ1-5; perhaps TRBD1 as D (6 bases). In germline, CDR1 is SGHRS, CDR2 YFSETQ. Trimming took 0 bases from V and 6 from J, leaving 10 bases between them. The CDR3 is 14 residues long. For the CDR3, the DNA is TGCGCCAGCAGCTTGGAGGGGGGGGGTCAGCCCCAGCATTTT. This encodes CASSLEGGGQPQHF.

V usage is TRBV5-5 and J usage is TRBJ1-1; D gene uncertain. Germline V gene lookup returns CDR1 SGHKS and CDR2 YYEKEE (reference sequence). The CDR3 contains 14 residues. V lost 3 bases and J lost 1, with 10 bases in between. The CDR3 DNA follows: TGTGCCAGCAGCTGGCTTATGGAGAACACTGAAGCTTTCTTT. Translated: CASSWLMENTEAFF.

The chain has TRBV4-3 and TRBJ2-7, with D possibly matching TRBD2 (5 bases). The DNA end is more similar to TRBJ2-1, so the J call may be wrong. CDR1 LGHNA and CDR2 YSLEER come from the germline V gene. CDR3 length equals 17 residues. CDR3: CASSQGSRDRSYNEQFF. CDR3 DNA: TGCGCCAGCAGCCAAGGCTCGAGGGATAGATCCTACAATGAGCAGTTCTTC.

This chain links TRBV7-9 with TRBJ2-5; 8 bases align to TRBD2. The CDR3 loop spans 16 amino acids. With 5 bases clipped from V and 1 base from J, the junction kept 9 bases outside the gene matches. CDR1 and CDR2 from the germline V gene are SEHNR and FQNEAQ (reference sequence). The CDR3 region is CASSRRVAGFQETQYF. In DNA form, the CDR3 reads TGTGCCAGCAGCCGCAGGGTAGCGGGGTTCCAAGAGACCCAGTACTTC. Full variable domain (outside the CDR3, taken from reference TRBV7-9 and TRBJ2-5): DTGVSQNPRHKITKRGQNVTFRCDPISEHNRLYWYRQTLGQGPEFLTYFQNEAQLEKSRLLSDRFSAERPKGSFSTLEIQRTEQGDSAMYLCASSRRVAGFQETQYFGPGTRLLVL.

The V call is TRBV11-2, the J call TRBJ1-1; D gene uncertain. The CDR3 extends over 14 amino acids. V was shortened by 1 base and J by 4 bases, with 10 bases between the two germline ends. Germline V lookup: CDR1 SGHAT, CDR2 FQNNGV. The CDR3 loop reads CASSLGMMTTEAFF. For the CDR3, the DNA is TGTGCCAGCAGCTTAGGTATGATGACCACTGAAGCTTTCTTT.

The chain is built from TRBV5-1 and TRBJ2-7; D unclear. CDR1 and CDR2 from the germline V gene are SGHRS and YFSETQ. V lost 3 bases to trimming and J lost 0 bases, with 4 bases between them. The CDR3 extends over 12 amino acids. The CDR3 bases are TGCGCCAGCAGCTCCCCCTCCTACGAGCAGTACTTC. Translating gives CASSSPSYEQYF.

The V gene is TRBV30, the J gene TRBJ1-2, with 8 bases that match TRBD1. The ends lost 2 bases at V and 7 bases at J; junction bases unmatched: 9. Germline CDR1 GTSNPN, CDR2 SVGIG (reference sequence). The CDR3 consists of 14 residues. The CDR3 DNA follows: TGTGCCTGGAGTAACAGGGGGAGTAATAGTGGCTACACCTTC. This encodes CAWSNRGSNSGYTF.

This clone appeared a single time. The chain joins TRBV9 to TRBJ2-3, with 11 positions matching TRBD1. Trimming took 0 bases from V and 5 from J; bases not matched to a gene: 5. CDR1 and CDR2 from the germline V gene are SGDLS and YYNGEE. The CDR3 sequence is 16 residues long. The CDR3 is CASSVAGTGGGDTQYF. The CDR3 coding sequence is TGTGCCAGCAGCGTAGCGGGGACAGGGGGTGGAGATACGCAGTATTTT.

This chain links TRBV5-4 with TRBJ2-1; no firm D call. The CDR3 consists of 13 residues. The V end was cut by 4 bases, the J end by 8 bases, with 13 bases between. Germline V gives CDR1 SGHNT, CDR2 YYREEE (reference sequence). The CDR3 reads CASSPVGSDEQFF. CDR3 coding DNA: TGTGCCAGCAGCCCGGTGGGGTCGGATGAGCAGTTCTTC.

The genes are TRBV12-5 and TRBJ2-1; 7 nucleotides agree with TRBD2. The V segment lost 7 bases and the J segment 6 bases; nucleotides outside the gene matches: 9. In germline, CDR1 is LGHNT, CDR2 FRNRAP. The CDR3 has 14 amino acids. This CDR3 reads CASATRGGINEQFF. DNA of the CDR3: TGTGCTAGTGCCACCCGCGGGGGAATCAATGAGCAGTTCTTC.

This clone was detected once. The gene calls are TRBV9 and TRBJ2-7, with D possibly matching TRBD1 (6 bases). CDR1 and CDR2 (germline): SGDLS, YYNGEE. The V and J ends lost 4 bases and 4 bases respectively, with 15 bases between them. The CDR3 length is 14 residues. The CDR3 here is CASSPNRVGYEQYF. Here the CDR3 DNA reads TGTGCCAGCAGCCCAAACAGGGTAGGGTACGAGCAGTACTTC.

The J gene is TRBJ2-5, the V gene TRBV7-2; D gene uncertain. Trimming shortened V by 1 base and J by 5 bases, and 5 bases separated the two germline ends. The CDR3 length is 12 residues. Germline-derived CDR1 and CDR2 are SGHTA and FQGNSA. The CDR3 nucleotides read TGTGCCAGCAGCTTAGGGTGGGAGACCCAGTACTTC. This sequence encodes CASSLGWETQYF.

The chain links TRBV11-3 to TRBJ1-2, with 9 bases fitting TRBD1. The CDR3 is 17 residues long. Trimming at V came to 5 bases and at J to 4 bases, leaving 14 bases not matched to a gene. The germline V gene encodes CDR1 SGHNT and CDR2 YENEEA. Written as DNA, the CDR3 is TGTGCCAGCAGCATCACCCTCCCGACAGGGGGGGCCTATGGCTACACCTTC. It yields the protein CASSITLPTGGAYGYTF.

The chain carries TRBV30 and TRBJ1-5, with D tentatively TRBD1 (6 bases). The germline V and J ends were trimmed by 0 bases and 2 bases, with 11 bases remaining between them. Per germline, CDR1 GTSNPN and CDR2 SVGIG (reference sequence). This CDR3 is built from 15 residues. The CDR3 bases are TGTGCCTGGAGTGTCGGGACATATGGCAATCAGCCCCAGCATTTT. This sequence encodes CAWSVGTYGNQPQHF.

The chain couples TRBV27 to TRBJ2-2; unclear D gene. V lost 7 bases, J lost 1 base, and 10 bases lay in between. CDR1 MNHEY and CDR2 SMNVEV come from the germline V gene (reference sequence). The CDR3 contains 14 residues. The CDR3 loop reads CASKQQQNTGELFF. The CDR3 nucleotides read TGTGCCAGCAAGCAACAGCAGAACACCGGGGAGCTGTTTTTT.

In DNA form, the CDR3 reads TGTGCCAGCAGTGTCGACAGGGGAGGTTATTCACCCCTCCACTTT. Encoded protein: CASSVDRGGYSPLHF. The V call is TRBV6-5, the J call TRBJ1-6; 8 bases map to TRBD1. This CDR3 contains 15 residues. Germline V gene sequence: CDR1 MNHEY, CDR2 SVGAGI. The junction had 8 bases not matched to a gene; V was cut back by 5 bases and J by 8 bases.